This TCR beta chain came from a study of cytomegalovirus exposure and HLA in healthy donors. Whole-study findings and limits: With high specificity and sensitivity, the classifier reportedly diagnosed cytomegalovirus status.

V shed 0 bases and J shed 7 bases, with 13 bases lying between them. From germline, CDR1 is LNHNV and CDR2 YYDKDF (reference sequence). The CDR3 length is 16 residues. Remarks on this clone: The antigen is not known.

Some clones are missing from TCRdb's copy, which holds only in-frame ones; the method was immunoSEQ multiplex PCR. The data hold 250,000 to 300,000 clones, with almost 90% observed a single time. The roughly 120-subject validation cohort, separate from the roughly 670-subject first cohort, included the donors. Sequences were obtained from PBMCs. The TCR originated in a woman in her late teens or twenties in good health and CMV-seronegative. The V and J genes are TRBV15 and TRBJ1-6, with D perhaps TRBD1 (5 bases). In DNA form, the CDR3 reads TGTGCCACCAGCAGAGAACCCGGGGGGAGGAATTCACCCCTCCACTTT. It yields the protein CATSREPGGRNSPLHF.